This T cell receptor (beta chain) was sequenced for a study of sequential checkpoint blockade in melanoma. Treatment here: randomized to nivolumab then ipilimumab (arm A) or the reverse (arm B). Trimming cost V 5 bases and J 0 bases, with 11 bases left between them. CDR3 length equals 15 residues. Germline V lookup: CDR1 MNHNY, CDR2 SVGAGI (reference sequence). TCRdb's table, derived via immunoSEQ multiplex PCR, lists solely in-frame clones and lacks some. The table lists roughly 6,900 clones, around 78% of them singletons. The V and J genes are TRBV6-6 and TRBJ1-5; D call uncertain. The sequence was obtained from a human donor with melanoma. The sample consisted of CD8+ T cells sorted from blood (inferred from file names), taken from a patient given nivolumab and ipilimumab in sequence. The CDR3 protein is CASSPGVRSNQPQHF. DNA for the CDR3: TGTGCCAGCAGTCCCGGAGTGCGTAGCAATCAGCCCCAGCATTTT.